A single sample gave rise to the 17 T cell receptor beta chains below, sequenced in a study of T cell clonality in common variable immunodeficiency. The protocol was immunoSEQ multiplex PCR, while the TCRdb copy is restricted to in-frame clones and leaves out a portion. The sample offers about 40,000 clones and no singletons, the top ten holding about 3%. Sequencing was done on a sample of peripheral blood mononuclear cells. The receptors derive from a person between 18 and 69 years old in good health.

This clone was seen many times. The CDR3 end lies 3 residues beyond the end of the read and is filled in from the germline J gene. V usage is TRBV20-1 and J usage is TRBJ1-5; 8 bases fit TRBD1. This CDR3 is built from 17 residues. CDR1 is DFQATT, CDR2 SNEGSKA, per germline (reference sequence). V shed 2 bases and J 1 base; nucleotides not matched to a gene: 10. The DNA read from the CDR3 is TGCAGTGCTAGATTCTCAGGGGGCTTGGGGAGCAATCAGCCC. Its protein is CSARFSGGLGSNQP. The full CDR3 protein is CSARFSGGLGSNQPQHF.

There are many counts of this clone. Sequencing ends 3 residues short of the CDR3 end; the germline J gene provides the rest. The V gene is TRBV6-1, the J gene TRBJ2-1; D call uncertain. Trimming stripped 2 bases from V and 9 bases from J, with 29 bases between. Germline loops: CDR1 MNHNS, CDR2 SASEGT. The CDR3 is made up of 19 amino acids. The sequenced part of the CDR3 DNA is TGTGCCAGCAGTGAAAGACCTGGCAGGAGAGGTATTTGGGCAGGTGAG. Amino acids: CASSERPGRRGIWAGE. The CDR3, in full, reads CASSERPGRRGIWAGEQFF.

This clone was observed at least ten times. The read finishes 3 residues shy of the CDR3 end, and the germline J gene is used to complete it. The rearrangement uses TRBV2 and TRBJ2-3, with 9 nucleotides matching TRBD2. The CDR3 has 15 amino acids. CDR1 is SNHLY, CDR2 FYNNEI, per germline. V was clipped by 7 bases and J by 0 bases; unmatched bases: 5. CDR3: CASNRGGASTDTQYF. The covered CDR3 bases are TGTGCCAGCAACCGCGGGGGGGCTAGCACAGATACG. Combining the CDR3 with reference TRBV2 and TRBJ2-3 gives the whole variable domain EPEVTQTPSHQVTQMGQEVILRCVPISNHLYFYWYRQILGQKVEFLVSFYNNEISEKSEIFDDQFSVERPDGSNFTLKIRSTKLEDSAMYFCASNRGGASTDTQYFGPGTRLTVL.

This clone occurred many times. The read finishes 3 residues shy of the CDR3 end, and the germline J gene is used to complete it. The J gene is TRBJ2-7, the V gene TRBV7-9; D is undetermined. In germline, CDR1 is SEHNR, CDR2 FQNEAQ (reference sequence). The CDR3 runs to 14 residues. Trimming took 1 base from V and 3 from J, leaving 10 bases between them. CDR3 DNA (partial): TGTGCCAGCAGCTTAGGAGGCAGTTTCTACGAG. Protein product: CASSLGGSFYE. The whole CDR3 sequence reads CASSLGGSFYEQYF.

This clone was found many times. Read coverage stops 3 residues before the CDR3 terminus; the germline J gene supplies the remainder. The V and J genes are TRBV30 and TRBJ1-2; D is undetermined. Trimming took off 0 bases at V and 2 bases at J, with 7 bases between the two ends. Germline-derived CDR1 and CDR2 are GTSNPN and SVGIG (reference sequence). This CDR3 spans 13 amino acids. CDR3 in amino acids: CAWSVTLNYGYTF. CDR3 bases read: TGTGCCTGGAGTGTTACTTTAAACTATGGC.

Turning to this clone: The CDR3 end lies 3 residues beyond the end of the read and is filled in from the germline J gene. J is TRBJ2-5 and V is TRBV10-2; 9 nucleotides line up with TRBD1. Germline trimming cut 6 bases from V and 1 base from J; bases unmatched to any gene: 3. CDR3 size: 14 residues. Germline V lookup: CDR1 WSHSY, CDR2 SAAADI. The CDR3 spells CASRETGGQETQYF. The sequenced CDR3 bases are TGCGCCAGCAGGGAGACAGGGGGCCAAGAGACC.

This clone appeared many times. The read stops 3 residues short of the end of the CDR3; the missing end is completed from the germline J gene. The V call is TRBV12-3 or TRBV12-4, the J call TRBJ1-3; D perhaps matches TRBD1 (6 bases). Trimming took off 6 bases at V and 0 bases at J, with 21 bases between the two ends. This CDR3 has 18 amino acids. CDR3 bases read: TGTGCCAGCAGCCGACAGACAGGCCTCTTAAGCTCTGGAAACACC. Translated: CASSRQTGLLSSGNT. Given in full, the CDR3 is CASSRQTGLLSSGNTIYF.

This clone was seen many times. The CDR3: CSATLAGARETQYF. The DNA read from the CDR3 is TGCAGTGCTACACTAGCGGGGGCGAGGGAGACC. This chain joins TRBV20-1 and TRBJ2-5; 11 bases are shared with TRBD2. The CDR3 end lies 3 residues beyond the end of the read and is filled in from the germline J gene. V was pared by 4 bases and J by 5 bases, with 6 bases of the junction left unmatched. The CDR3 runs to 14 residues. Germline lookup yields CDR1 DFQATT and CDR2 SNEGSKA (reference sequence).

The table lists this clone with many counts. Coverage ceases 3 residues before the CDR3 finishes, and the germline J gene fills in the end. The chain carries TRBV20-1 and TRBJ1-6; tentative D call: TRBD1 (6 bases). Deletions cut 3 bases from V and 5 bases from J, with 11 bases between. CDR3 length: 14 residues. The V gene's germline CDR1 is DFQATT and CDR2 SNEGSKA (reference sequence). The covered CDR3 bases are TGCAGTGCTAGGCAGGACAGAGATAATTCACCC. It specifies CSARQDRDNSP. The complete CDR3 reads CSARQDRDNSPLHF.

This clone was picked up many times. The read ends 3 residues shy of where the CDR3 ends; the end is completed using the germline J gene. V usage is TRBV11-2 and J usage is TRBJ2-4, with TRBD2 identical over 11 bases. Germline V CDR1 and CDR2: SGHAT, FQNNGV. CDR3 length: 14 residues. The V and J ends lost 5 bases and 6 bases, in that order; junction bases with no gene match: 3. The CDR3 here is CASSIAGGGNIQYF. The CDR3 DNA, read in part, is TGTGCCAGCAGCATAGCGGGAGGGGGAAACATT.

In this sample, this clone turned up many times. The read terminates 3 residues ahead of where the CDR3 ends, so the germline J gene completes it. V and J are TRBV19 and TRBJ1-1; D is unclear. This CDR3 comprises 15 residues. Per the germline V gene, CDR1 is LNHDA and CDR2 is SQIVND (reference sequence). Trimming left V 8 bases short and J 0 bases short, with 16 bases between. The CDR3 spells CASLNSKTMNTEAFF. The CDR3 bases that were read are TGTGCCAGTCTAAACAGCAAAACGATGAACACTGAA. Full variable domain (outside the CDR3, taken from reference TRBV19 and TRBJ1-1): DGGITQSPKYLFRKEGQNVTLSCEQNLNHDAMYWYRQDPGQGLRLIYYSQIVNDFQKGDIAEGYSVSREKKESFPLTVTSAQKNPTAFYLCASLNSKTMNTEAFFGQGTRLTVV.

As concerns this clone: The germline gene is not matched at one end of the junction; a read error may be the cause. The CDR3 end falls 3 residues outside the read, so it is completed with the germline J gene. The sample contains more than one DNA sequence encoding this CDR3. This chain connects TRBV18 to TRBJ2-5; 8 bases align to TRBD1. CDR3 length: 15 amino acids. The germline CDR1 and CDR2 sequences are KGHSH and LQKENI. This chain's CDR3 is CASSPLQGVQETQYF. Partial CDR3 DNA: TGCGCCAGCTCACCGCTACAGGGGGTCCAAGAGACC. Full variable domain (rest looked up from reference TRBV18 and TRBJ2-5): NAGVMQNPRHLVRRRGQEARLRCSPMKGHSHVYWYRQLPEEGLKFMVYLQKENIIDESGMPKERFSAEFPKEGPSILRIQQVVRGDSAAYFCASSPLQGVQETQYFGPGTRLLVL.

This clone has ten or more counts. The observed sequence ends 3 residues before the CDR3 terminus, with the missing tail filled in from the germline J gene. The chain couples TRBV5-1 to TRBJ1-1; 7 bases agree with TRBD1. J gave up 7 bases and V 2 bases, and 8 bases lay outside the gene matches. The germline CDR1 and CDR2 sequences are SGHRS and YFSETQ. This CDR3 is 14 amino acids long. The CDR3 loop is CASSLRTGADEAFF. Incomplete CDR3 DNA: TGCGCCAGCAGCTTACGGACAGGAGCGGATGAA.

This clone was recorded a few times. The CDR3 is cut off 3 residues early in the read; its end comes from the germline J gene. The chain links TRBV6-4 to TRBJ2-1; 9 bases fit TRBD2. The CDR3 runs 16 residues. CDR1 is MRHNA and CDR2 is SNTAGT in the germline V gene. V gave up 10 bases and J gave up 7 bases; unmatched junction bases: 17. This CDR3 reads CATGPDRCGRANEQFF. The part of the CDR3 DNA that was read is TGTGCCACCGGACCGGACAGATGCGGGAGGGCAAATGAG.

This clone was observed many times. The CDR3 end falls 3 residues outside the read, so it is completed with the germline J gene. The V gene is TRBV20-1, the J gene TRBJ2-7, with TRBD1 as a possible D gene (6 bases). This CDR3 is built from 11 residues. The V gene lost 5 bases and the J gene lost 3 bases, with 8 bases spanning the gap. From germline, CDR1 is DFQATT and CDR2 SNEGSKA (reference sequence). Incomplete CDR3 DNA: TGCAGTGCTGGGGGCTTCTACGAG. The encoded protein is CSAGGFYE. The whole CDR3 sequence reads CSAGGFYEQYF.

This clone was picked up many times. The sequenced fragment ends 3 residues before the CDR3 boundary, so the rest is inferred from the germline J gene. V gene TRBV7-8 combines with J gene TRBJ2-3, with 9 bases lining up with TRBD1. The CDR3 is 17 amino acids. The germline gives CDR1 SGHVS, CDR2 FQNEAQ. V gave up 5 bases and J gave up 4 bases; unmatched junction bases: 13. The covered CDR3 bases are TGTGCCAGCAGCACCGCCCTTACAGGGGGCGGGCCAGATACG. It codes for CASSTALTGGGPDT. The CDR3 reads in full as CASSTALTGGGPDTQYF.

Concerning this clone: A read error may be the cause here, since a much bigger clone is one base away. The read ends 3 residues before the CDR3 terminus; that terminus is restored from the germline J gene. The chain is built from TRBV7-8 and TRBJ2-3, with 9 bases matching TRBD1. This CDR3 has 14 residues. The germline V gene has CDR1 SGHVS and CDR2 FQNEAQ. The covered CDR3 bases are TGTGCCAGCAGCTTAGGGGACAGGGTTCAGCCG. Amino acid sequence: CASSLGDRVQP. In full, the CDR3 reads CASSLGDRVQPQYF.